In its sample, the clone carrying this T cell receptor beta chain was seen a few times. This entry belongs to a study of blood T cell repertoires in COVID-19. At the level of the study: Samples taken during acute and convalescent COVID-19 were collected in the United States, Italy and Spain.

TCRdb's copy holds only in-frame clones and misses some; the assay was immunoSEQ multiplex PCR. The repertoire consists of 200,000 to 250,000 clones, with about 80% occurring once and the leading ten covering 1.9%. The TCR comes from a young man who had recovered from COVID-19. Sequencing was carried out using peripheral blood.

CDR3 DNA: TGTGCCAGTAGTATCCCCCGACTAGCGGGGGGAGAAAATGAGCAGTTCTTC. It encodes CASSIPRLAGGENEQFF. The chain has TRBV19 and TRBJ2-1, with 13 bases that match TRBD2. V lost 3 bases to trimming and J lost 7 bases; unmatched junction nucleotides: 9. Germline loops: CDR1 LNHDA, CDR2 SQIVND (reference sequence). CDR3 length: 17 residues.